The T cell receptor beta chain described here comes from a study of cytomegalovirus exposure and HLA in healthy donors. Study in general: The study placed 70% to 85% of its approximately 400 genotyped donors in the Caucasian-associated ancestry cluster. Study-wide points: Productive rates of about 87% or about 30% were seen for most TCR beta V segments in an earlier analysis. Many donors carried some public TCRs, although rarity characterized most TCR sequences. Per a later analysis, 15,000 to 20,000 TCR beta sequences showed association with HLA alleles at 0.05 false discovery rate.

To note about this clone: Its target is unknown.

PCR was performed using 60 Vbeta and 13 Jbeta primers. Measured with immunoSEQ multiplex PCR; TCRdb has only the in-frame clones, and not every one. The sample consists of around 190,000 clones, roughly 80% of them appearing once. This TCR was recovered from a woman aged 45-65 years in good health and CMV-seronegative. Sequencing was done on a sample of PBMCs.

The CDR3 DNA sequence: TGTGCCAGCAGCTTGGTGCCAGTCAACTCTGGAAACACCATATATTTT. Translation gives CASSLVPVNSGNTIYF. The chain employs TRBV5-5 and TRBJ1-3; D remains ambiguous. The CDR3 loop spans 16 amino acids. In germline, CDR1 is SGHKS, CDR2 YYEKEE (reference sequence). The germline V and J ends were trimmed by 0 bases and 0 bases, with 10 bases remaining between them.